The 19 T cell receptor beta chains reported below all come from one sample, sequenced in a study of Graves' ophthalmopathy and Graves' hyperthyroidism. Scientists amplified the TCR beta CDR3 regions from RNA transcripts. HTBI primers primed a first-round RT-PCR, and a second-round multiplex PCR followed. TCRdb ran MiXCR on the multiplex PCR reads and lists one entry per CDR3 protein. This table holds about 1.2 million distinct CDR3 sequences, approximately 35% found once. What was sequenced was peripheral blood or thyroid tissue (not recorded which). The receptor set was obtained from an adult man with Graves' hyperthyroidism.

This clonotype has just one count. A much bigger clone sits one base away, suggesting this may be a read error. V usage is TRBV20-1 and J usage is TRBJ2-7; a weak D match, TRBD2 (5 bases). CDR3 size: 13 residues. V was cut by 5 bases and J by 4 bases, with 15 bases left in between. CDR1 is DFQATT, CDR2 SNEGSKA, per germline (reference sequence). The CDR3 here is CSAEGEGPYEQYF. CDR3 DNA sequence: TGCAGTGCTGAGGGCGAAGGACCTTACGAGCAGTACTTC.

This clonotype was counted ten times or more. The chain recombines TRBV7-2 with TRBJ1-3; D is ambiguous. Germline CDR1 SGHTA, CDR2 FQGNSA. The CDR3 contains 14 residues. Deletions cut 1 base from V and 0 bases from J, with 4 bases between. The DNA of the CDR3 is TGTGCCAGCAGCTTAGTCCGCTCTGGAAACACCATATATTTT. Protein product: CASSLVRSGNTIYF.

This sequence joins TRBV5-1 and TRBJ1-1, with D possibly being TRBD1 (6 bases). V dropped 0 bases and J dropped 1 base, with 10 bases sitting between them. The germline V gene has CDR1 SGHRS and CDR2 YFSETQ. The CDR3 consists of 15 residues. The CDR3, as DNA: TGCGCCAGCAGCTTGGACAGGGTTTCGAACACTGAAGCTTTCTTT. This translates into CASSLDRVSNTEAFF. The full variable domain, in which reference TRBV5-1 and TRBJ1-1 provide the parts outside the CDR3, is KAGVTQTPRYLIKTRGQQVTLSCSPISGHRSVSWYQQTPGQGLQFLFEYFSETQRNKGNFPGRFSGRQFSNSRSEMNVSTLELGDSALYLCASSLDRVSNTEAFFGQGTRLTVV.

This clonotype was counted many times. This chain connects TRBV9 to TRBJ1-2; no definite D call. V was shortened by 0 bases and J by 5 bases, with 8 bases between the two germline ends. Germline CDR1 is SGDLS and CDR2 is YYNGEE. The CDR3 has 13 residues. The CDR3 sequence is CASSVARDYGYTF. CDR3 coding DNA: TGTGCCAGCAGCGTAGCGAGGGATTATGGCTACACCTTC.

There are many counts of this clonotype. The rearrangement links TRBV20-1 to TRBJ2-7, with D perhaps TRBD1 or TRBD2 (5 bases each). V was trimmed by 5 bases and J by 3 bases, leaving 14 bases between them. The CDR3 is made up of 13 amino acids. Germline V gene lookup returns CDR1 DFQATT and CDR2 SNEGSKA (reference sequence). The CDR3 region is CSAYSGTLYEQYF. For the CDR3, the DNA is TGCAGTGCTTACTCCGGGACGCTCTACGAGCAGTACTTC.

This clonotype was seen many times. The chain couples TRBV29-1 to TRBJ1-5; 9 nucleotides match TRBD1. V shed 6 bases, J shed 9 bases, and the junction held 12 bases outside the gene matches. Looked up from germline, CDR1 is SQVTM and CDR2 is ANQGSEA. The CDR3 extends over 14 amino acids. The CDR3 region has the DNA TGCAGCGTGGCCGGGGGACAGGGCGAGGGGCCCCAGCATTTT. It translates to CSVAGGQGEGPQHF. Based on the CDR3 plus reference TRBV29-1 and TRBJ1-5, the full variable domain is SAVISQKPSRDICQRGTSLTIQCQVDSQVTMMFWYRQQPGQSLTLIATANQGSEATYESGFVIDKFPISRPNLTFSTLTVSNMSPEDSSIYLCSVAGGQGEGPQHFGDGTRLSIL.

The table lists this clonotype with many counts. This chain connects TRBV10-3 to TRBJ1-3, with 7 bases that match TRBD1. V lost 5 bases, J lost 5 bases, and 6 bases stayed unmatched. CDR3 length equals 14 residues. Germline lookup yields CDR1 ENHRY and CDR2 SYGVKD. CDR3 nucleotide sequence: TGTGCCATCAGTCAGACAGGGACTCGAAACACCATATATTTT. Amino acids: CAISQTGTRNTIYF.

This clonotype was seen repeatedly, ten times or more. The rearrangement links TRBV12-3 or TRBV12-4 to TRBJ2-2; D is unresolved. V was cut by 0 bases and J by 7 bases, with 6 bases left in between. The CDR3 is made up of 13 amino acids. Written as DNA, the CDR3 is TGTGCCAGCAGTTTAGCCGAGAGCGGGGAGCTGTTTTTT. This codes for CASSLAESGELFF.

This clonotype was counted between two and nine times. The chain recombines TRBV4-3 with TRBJ2-5; either TRBD1 or TRBD2 may supply D (5 bases each). This CDR3 is built from 15 residues. Germline CDR1 and CDR2: LGHNA and YSLEER. The V gene lost 0 bases and the J gene lost 5 bases, with 13 bases spanning the gap. CDR3: CASSQDLGVEETQYF. The CDR3, as DNA: TGCGCCAGCAGCCAAGACTTGGGGGTGGAGGAGACCCAGTACTTC.

J is TRBJ1-4 and V is TRBV2; no clear D gene. The CDR3 has 15 residues. The V gene's germline CDR1 is SNHLY and CDR2 FYNNEI. Deletions cut 3 bases from V and 3 bases from J, with 11 bases between. This CDR3 is CASSDNGMANEKLFF. DNA for the CDR3: TGTGCCAGCAGTGATAACGGGATGGCTAATGAAAAACTGTTTTTT.

This sequence joins TRBV7-3 and TRBJ2-2; D perhaps matches TRBD1 (6 bases). Germline V gives CDR1 SGHTA, CDR2 FQGTGA. The V end was cut by 3 bases, the J end by 9 bases, with 8 bases between. This CDR3 has 12 amino acids. The chain's CDR3 is CASSFRGWELFF. CDR3 bases: TGTGCCAGCAGCTTCAGGGGCTGGGAGCTGTTTTTT. The entire variable domain, with the rest obtained from reference TRBV7-3 and TRBJ2-2, is as follows: GAGVSQTPSNKVTEKGKYVELRCDPISGHTALYWYRQSLGQGPEFLIYFQGTGAADDSGLPNDRFFAVRPEGSVSTLKIQRTERGDSAVYLCASSFRGWELFFGEGSRLTVL.

The sample holds a few counts of this clonotype. This chain links TRBV28 with TRBJ2-5; no reliable D call. V lost 6 bases and J 5 bases, leaving 19 bases between the germline ends. From germline, CDR1 is MDHEN and CDR2 SYDVKM. This CDR3 spans 15 amino acids. The CDR3 reads CASSLLGSSLETQYF. CDR3 DNA: TGTGCCAGCAGCCTTCTGGGGTCGTCACTGGAGACCCAGTACTTC.

The chain uses TRBV7-2 and TRBJ1-1; unclear D gene. The V gene lost 6 bases and the J gene lost 11 bases, with 19 bases spanning the gap. Germline assignment: CDR1 SGHTA and CDR2 FQGNSA. This CDR3 has 13 amino acids. The CDR3: CASREESGQRAFF. The CDR3 nucleotides are TGTGCCAGCAGAGAAGAGAGTGGGCAGAGGGCTTTCTTT. Looking up the rest from reference TRBV7-2 and TRBJ1-1 gives the full variable domain: GAGVSQSPSNKVTEKGKDVELRCDPISGHTALYWYRQSLGQGLEFLIYFQGNSAPDKSGLPSDRFSAERTGGSVSTLTIQRTQQEDSAVYLCASREESGQRAFFGQGTRLTVV.

V is TRBV5-4 and J is TRBJ2-1, with a weak D call TRBD2 (5 bases). Germline V gene sequence: CDR1 SGHNT, CDR2 YYREEE (reference sequence). The CDR3 loop spans 15 amino acids. Trimming cost V 5 bases and J 3 bases, with 15 bases left between them. CDR3 sequence (DNA): TGTGCCAGCAGAAACGTGGGAGAGAACTACAATGAGCAGTTCTTC. It encodes CASRNVGENYNEQFF.

This clonotype was counted between two and nine times. The V call is TRBV9, the J call TRBJ2-2, with 11 positions matching TRBD1. Germline V gene data show CDR1 as SGDLS and CDR2 as YYNGEE. The CDR3 extends over 15 amino acids. V lost 5 bases, J lost 6 bases, and 6 bases stayed unmatched. Written as DNA, the CDR3 is TGTGCCAGCAGTGAAGGACAGGGGGCCGCCGGGGAGCTGTTTTTT. Translation gives CASSEGQGAAGELFF. The full variable domain, completed using reference TRBV9 and TRBJ2-2, is DSGVTQTPKHLITATGQRVTLRCSPRSGDLSVYWYQQSLDQGLQFLIQYYNGEERAKGNILERFSAQQFPDLHSELNLSSLELGDSALYFCASSEGQGAAGELFFGEGSRLTVL.

This clonotype was observed at least ten times. This CDR3 reads CASSLARTGKSSYEQYF. In nucleotides, the CDR3 is TGTGCCAGCAGCTTAGCGCGGACAGGGAAGAGCTCCTACGAGCAGTACTTC. The genes are TRBV7-9 and TRBJ2-7, with TRBD1 identical over 8 bases. The CDR3 has 17 amino acids. The junction had 7 bases not matched to a gene; V was cut back by 0 bases and J by 0 bases. Germline V lookup: CDR1 SEHNR, CDR2 FQNEAQ (reference sequence).

There are a few counts of this clonotype. The chain joins TRBV10-3 to TRBJ2-7; D could derive from TRBD1 or TRBD2 (5 bases each). The CDR3 is 14 amino acids. V lost 4 bases to trimming and J lost 0 bases, with 10 bases between them. Germline V gene data show CDR1 as ENHRY and CDR2 as SYGVKD. The CDR3: CAISVGTASYEQYF. CDR3 coding DNA: TGTGCCATCAGTGTCGGGACCGCCTCCTACGAGCAGTACTTC.

In nucleotides, the CDR3 is TGTGCCAGCAGCTACATTCGGAGAGCTAACTATGGCTACACCTTC. Its translation: CASSYIRRANYGYTF. The chain is built from TRBV7-9 and TRBJ1-2; D is uncertain. CDR1 and CDR2 (germline): SEHNR, FQNEAQ (reference sequence). Between the trimmed V and J ends, which lost 4 bases and 0 bases, there was a span of 12 bases. The CDR3 runs 15 residues.

The chain joins TRBV5-1 to TRBJ2-2; D is undetermined. Germline V gives CDR1 SGHRS, CDR2 YFSETQ. This CDR3 has 14 residues. V lost 1 base and J lost 10, with 14 bases in between. In DNA, the CDR3 is TGCGCCAGCAGCTTGCTGGGGTGGTCGCCGGAGCTGTTTTTT. It translates to CASSLLGWSPELFF.